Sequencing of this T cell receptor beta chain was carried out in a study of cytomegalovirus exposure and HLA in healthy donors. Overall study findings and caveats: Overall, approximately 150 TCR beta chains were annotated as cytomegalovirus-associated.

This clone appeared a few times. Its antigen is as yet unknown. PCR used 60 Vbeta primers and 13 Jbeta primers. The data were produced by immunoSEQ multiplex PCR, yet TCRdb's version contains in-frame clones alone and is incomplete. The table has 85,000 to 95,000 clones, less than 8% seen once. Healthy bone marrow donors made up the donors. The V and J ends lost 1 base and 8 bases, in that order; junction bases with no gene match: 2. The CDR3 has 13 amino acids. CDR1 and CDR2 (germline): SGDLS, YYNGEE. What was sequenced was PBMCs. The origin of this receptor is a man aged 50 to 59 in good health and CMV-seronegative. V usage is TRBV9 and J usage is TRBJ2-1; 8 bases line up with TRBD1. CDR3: CASSVSGGYEQFF. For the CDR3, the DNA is TGTGCCAGCAGCGTATCAGGGGGCTATGAGCAGTTCTTC.